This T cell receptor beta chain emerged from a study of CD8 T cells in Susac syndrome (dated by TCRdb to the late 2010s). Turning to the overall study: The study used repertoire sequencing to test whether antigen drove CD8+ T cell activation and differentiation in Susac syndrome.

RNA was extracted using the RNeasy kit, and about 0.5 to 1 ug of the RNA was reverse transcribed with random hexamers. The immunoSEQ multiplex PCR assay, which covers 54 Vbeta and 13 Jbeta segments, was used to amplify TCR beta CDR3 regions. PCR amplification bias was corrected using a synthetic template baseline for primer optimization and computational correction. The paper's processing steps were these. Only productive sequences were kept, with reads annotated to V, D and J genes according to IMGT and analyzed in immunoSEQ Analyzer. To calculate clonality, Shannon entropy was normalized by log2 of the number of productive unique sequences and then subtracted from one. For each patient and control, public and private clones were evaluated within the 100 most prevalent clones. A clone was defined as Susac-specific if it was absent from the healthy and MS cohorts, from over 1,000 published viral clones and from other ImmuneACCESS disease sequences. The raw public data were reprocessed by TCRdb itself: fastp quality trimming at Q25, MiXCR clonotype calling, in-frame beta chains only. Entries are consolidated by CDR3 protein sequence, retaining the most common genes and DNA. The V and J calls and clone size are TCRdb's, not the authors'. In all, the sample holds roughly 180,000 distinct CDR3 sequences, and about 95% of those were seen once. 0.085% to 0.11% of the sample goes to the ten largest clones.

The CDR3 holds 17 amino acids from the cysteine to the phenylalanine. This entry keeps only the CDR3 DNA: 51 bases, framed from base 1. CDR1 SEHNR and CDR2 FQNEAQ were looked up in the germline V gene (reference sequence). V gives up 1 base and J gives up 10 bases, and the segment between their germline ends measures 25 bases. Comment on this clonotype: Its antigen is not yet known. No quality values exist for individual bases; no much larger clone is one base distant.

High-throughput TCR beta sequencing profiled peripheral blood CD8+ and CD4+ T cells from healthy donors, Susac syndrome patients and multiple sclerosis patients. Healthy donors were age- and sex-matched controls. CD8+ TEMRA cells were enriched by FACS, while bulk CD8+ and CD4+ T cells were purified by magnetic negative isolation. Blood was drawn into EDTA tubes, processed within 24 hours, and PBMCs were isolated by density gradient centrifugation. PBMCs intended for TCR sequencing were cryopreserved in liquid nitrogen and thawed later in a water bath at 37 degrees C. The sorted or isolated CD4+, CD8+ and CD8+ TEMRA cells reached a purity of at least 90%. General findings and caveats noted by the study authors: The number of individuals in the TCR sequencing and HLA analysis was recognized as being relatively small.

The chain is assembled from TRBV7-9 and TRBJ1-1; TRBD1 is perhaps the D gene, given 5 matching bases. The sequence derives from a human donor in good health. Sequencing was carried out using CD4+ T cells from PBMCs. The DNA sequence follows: TGTGCCAGCAGCTTAGGAGCCAGGGAGAACGGCCGGAAAGGAGCTTTCTTT. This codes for CASSLGARENGRKGAFF.